These T cell receptor beta chains were read from a single sample in a study of shared clonotypes between healthy human individuals. Sequencing used immunoSEQ multiplex PCR; TCRdb keeps in-frame clones, though not all of them. This sample has over 2 million clones, with approximately 95% found just once. Sequences were obtained from naive CD4+ T cells sorted from blood. The receptors were gathered from a man younger than 30 in good health. The CDR3 runs from the conserved cysteine through the conserved F or W. The D gene is left open where the match is weak. Clone sizes are given selectively: once, few, many, or a class where the clone is expanded.

V	D	size	J	CDR3	DNA
TRBV6-6	NA	NA	TRBJ1-5	CASSKEGNQPQHF	TGTGCCAGCAGCAAGGAGGGCAATCAGCCCCAGCATTTT
TRBV10-2	TRBD2	once	TRBJ2-7	CASASGRALNYEQYF	TGCGCCAGCGCTAGCGGGAGGGCCCTAAACTACGAGCAGTACTTC
TRBV29-1	NA	few	TRBJ1-2	CSVDSPYGYTF	TGCAGCGTTGACAGCCCCTATGGCTACACCTTC
TRBV6-5	TRBD2	NA	TRBJ2-7	CASSYSWREGLYEQYF	TGTGCCAGCAGTTACTCGTGGCGGGAGGGCCTGTACGAGCAGTACTTC
TRBV2	TRBD2	NA	TRBJ2-1	CASSEGLAGGNEQFF	TGTGCCAGCAGTGAGGGACTAGCGGGGGGTAATGAGCAGTTCTTC
TRBV5-1	TRBD1	NA	TRBJ1-6	CASSLEGDRNSPLHF	TGCGCCAGCAGCCTAGAGGGGGACAGAAATTCACCCCTCCACTTT
TRBV4-1	NA	once	TRBJ1-2	CASSQEQYNGYTF	TGCGCCAGCAGCCAAGAACAGTATAATGGCTACACCTTC
TRBV9	NA	NA	TRBJ1-2	CASSPRTLEGYGYTF	TGTGCCAGCAGCCCCAGGACACTCGAGGGCTATGGCTACACCTTC
TRBV28	NA	NA	TRBJ2-2	CASSATDSYTGELFF	TGTGCCAGCAGCGCTACGGACAGTTACACCGGGGAGCTGTTTTTT
TRBV19	TRBD1	NA	TRBJ2-7	CASNPGGSYEQYF	TGTGCCAGTAATCCAGGGGGCTCCTACGAGCAGTACTTC
TRBV19	NA	NA	TRBJ1-5	CASSLGGNPVPQHF	TGTGCCAGTAGTCTAGGGGGTAACCCGGTGCCCCAGCATTTT
TRBV19	TRBD1	once	TRBJ2-7	CASTETGKGSEQYF	TGTGCCAGTACAGAGACAGGGAAAGGTTCCGAGCAGTACTTC
TRBV2	NA	NA	TRBJ2-7	CASSYDESYEQYF	TGTGCCAGCAGTTATGACGAGTCCTACGAGCAGTACTTC
TRBV18	TRBD1	once	TRBJ1-1	CASSPPGTGGTEAFF	TGTGCCAGCTCACCACCGGGGACAGGGGGGACTGAAGCTTTCTTT
TRBV9	TRBD1	NA	TRBJ2-7	CASSAGTGLMYEQYF	TGTGCCAGCAGCGCGGGGACAGGGCTTATGTACGAGCAGTACTTC
TRBV5-4	NA	NA	TRBJ1-2	CASSSPWDYGYTF	TGTGCCAGCAGCTCTCCATGGGACTATGGCTACACCTTC
TRBV27	NA	NA	TRBJ2-7	CASSLSPDYFAREQYF	TGTGCCAGCAGTTTATCCCCTGACTACTTTGCGAGAGAGCAGTACTTC
TRBV28	NA	NA	TRBJ2-2	CASSQTGYTGELFF	TGTGCCAGCAGTCAAACAGGGTACACCGGGGAGCTGTTTTTT
TRBV4-3	NA	NA	TRBJ2-1	CASSPLGFSNEQFF	TGCGCCAGCAGCCCTCTGGGATTTTCGAATGAGCAGTTCTTC
TRBV6-5	TRBD2	NA	TRBJ2-7	CASRTAGESYEQYF	TGTGCCAGCAGAACAGCGGGAGAGTCCTACGAGCAGTACTTC
TRBV21-1	NA	NA	TRBJ1-1	CASSKALIDSDRDTEAFF	TGTGCCAGCAGCAAAGCGCTCATTGATTCCGACAGGGACACTGAAGCTTTCTTT
TRBV7-2	TRBD2	NA	TRBJ2-7	CASSLVGTSGGLYEQYF	TGTGCCAGCAGCTTAGTGGGGACTAGCGGGGGGCTCTACGAGCAGTACTTC
TRBV6-1	NA	NA	TRBJ1-2	CASSEASIGAYGYTF	TGTGCCAGCAGTGAAGCGAGTATAGGGGCCTATGGCTACACCTTC
TRBV19	TRBD1	NA	TRBJ1-6	CASKEGETGANSPLHF	TGTGCCAGTAAAGAGGGGGAGACAGGGGCTAATTCACCCCTCCACTTT
TRBV6-1	NA	NA	TRBJ1-1	CASIEGRNTEAFF	TGTGCCAGCATAGAGGGGAGGAACACTGAAGCTTTCTTT
TRBV10-2	NA	NA	TRBJ1-1	CASRGFGDTEAFF	TGCGCCTCCCGGGGCTTTGGTGACACTGAAGCTTTCTTT
TRBV6-6	NA	NA	TRBJ1-6	CASRGGADNSPLHF	TGTGCCAGCAGGGGGGGGGCGGATAATTCACCCCTCCACTTT
TRBV5-6	NA	NA	TRBJ2-7	CASSPGQNYEQYF	TGTGCCAGCAGCCCAGGACAGAATTACGAGCAGTACTTC
TRBV28	TRBD1	NA	TRBJ1-5	CASSAGDRQQPQHF	TGTGCCAGCAGTGCAGGGGACAGGCAACAGCCCCAGCATTTT